One and the same sample provided the 29 T cell receptor beta chains below, sequenced in a study of blood T cell repertoires in COVID-19. Assay: immunoSEQ multiplex PCR; the TCRdb copy retains only in-frame clones and omits some. The sample carries roughly 170,000 clones, about 80% recorded once. Sequencing input: peripheral blood. All receptors derive from a woman aged 70-85 years with acute or convalescent COVID-19.

The chain has TRBV6-1 and TRBJ2-7; TRBD2 is a possible D gene (5 bases). Germline V gives CDR1 MNHNS, CDR2 SASEGT. The CDR3 totals 16 residues. V was cut by 0 bases and J by 5 bases, with 17 bases left in between. CDR3 sequence (DNA): TGTGCCAGCAGTGAAGCGCCGGGAATAATCCCGCACGAGCAGTACTTC. This encodes CASSEAPGIIPHEQYF.

The chain has TRBV3-1 (or the pseudogene TRBV3-2) and TRBJ2-1; tentative D call: TRBD1 (5 bases). The CDR3 runs to 19 residues. The V and J ends lost 1 base and 1 base respectively, with 20 bases between them. In germline, CDR1 is LGHDT, CDR2 YNNKEL (reference sequence). CDR3 bases: TGTGCCAGCAGCCAAGTCGGACGGGCTCACCCAGGGTCCTACAATGAGCAGTTCTTC. Encoded protein: CASSQVGRAHPGSYNEQFF.

The CDR3 spells CASSSREAGALNEQFF. The CDR3 DNA reads as TGTGCCAGCAGCTCCCGGGAGGCGGGAGCGCTTAATGAGCAGTTCTTC. The chain couples TRBV6-2 or TRBV6-3 to TRBJ2-1; the match to TRBD2 covers 7 bases. The CDR3 consists of 16 residues. V lost 6 bases, J lost 7 bases, and 15 bases stayed unmatched. Germline V gives CDR1 MNHEY, CDR2 SVGEGT.

This rearrangement joins TRBV7-9 to TRBJ1-2; a weak D match, TRBD1 (6 bases). This CDR3 region has 12 residues. Trimming cost V 3 bases and J 10 bases, with 12 bases left between them. Per germline, CDR1 SEHNR and CDR2 FQNEAQ (reference sequence). The CDR3: CASSFGTLFYTF. The CDR3 DNA reads TGTGCCAGCAGCTTCGGGACACTCTTCTACACCTTC.

This clone was seen only once. V and J are TRBV7-2 and TRBJ1-1; maybe TRBD1 (5 bases). Trimming pared 5 bases from V and 5 bases from J, leaving 24 bases between. Germline V CDR1 and CDR2: SGHTA, FQGNSA. The CDR3 covers 17 residues. In nucleotides, the CDR3 is TGTGCCAGCAGCCCGACGACAGCAATCCCATTGCGGACTGAAGCTTTCTTT. As protein: CASSPTTAIPLRTEAFF.

The chain recombines TRBV6-5 with TRBJ2-2, with D uncertain. Germline V gives CDR1 MNHEY, CDR2 SVGAGI. This CDR3 spans 15 amino acids. The V and J ends lost 6 bases and 0 bases respectively, with 11 bases between them. The CDR3 sequence is CASSSGAANTGELFF. The CDR3 coding sequence is TGTGCCAGCAGCTCGGGTGCAGCGAACACCGGGGAGCTGTTTTTT.

This clone was detected a few times. This chain uses TRBV5-1 with TRBJ1-2; 7 nucleotides agree with TRBD1. The CDR3 has 15 residues. The germline V gene has CDR1 SGHRS and CDR2 YFSETQ. Unmatched junction bases numbered 6, after V lost 1 base and J lost 3 bases. The CDR3 DNA reads TGCGCCAGCAGCTTGACTACCGGGACAGACTATGGCTACACCTTC. It yields the protein CASSLTTGTDYGYTF.

The chain couples TRBV7-8 to TRBJ2-1, with 12 bases identical to TRBD2. The V gene's germline CDR1 is SGHVS and CDR2 FQNEAQ. The CDR3 spans 15 residues. V trimming: 5 bases; J trimming: 5 bases; junction bases outside the gene matches: 4. The CDR3 sequence is CASSTRTSGNNEQFF. In DNA form, the CDR3 reads TGTGCCAGCAGCACCCGGACTAGCGGGAACAATGAGCAGTTCTTC.

The chain links TRBV30 to TRBJ2-2, with D possibly matching TRBD1 (6 bases). The CDR3 is 15 amino acids. Germline V gene data show CDR1 as GTSNPN and CDR2 as SVGIG (reference sequence). Trimming removed 5 bases from V and 0 bases from J, with 13 bases in between. CDR3 residues: CAWGSQGTNTGELFF. Written as DNA, the CDR3 is TGTGCCTGGGGATCACAGGGAACGAACACCGGGGAGCTGTTTTTT.

The chain employs TRBV9 and TRBJ1-4; the D is unclear. The CDR3 has 15 amino acids. Per the germline V gene, CDR1 is SGDLS and CDR2 is YYNGEE. V lost 0 bases and J lost 4, with 10 bases in between. The CDR3 DNA sequence: TGTGCCAGCAGCGTAGGATCCCAGGATAATGAAAAACTGTTTTTT. Translated: CASSVGSQDNEKLFF.

The chain carries TRBV4-1 and TRBJ2-3, with TRBD1 matching over 8 bases. This CDR3 has 15 residues. V lost 4 bases and J lost 0; bases outside the gene matches: 3. CDR1 and CDR2 from the germline V gene are MGHRA and YSYEKL. The CDR3 region has the DNA TGCGCCAGCAGCCGGAGGACAGGGAGCACAGATACGCAGTATTTT. This codes for CASSRRTGSTDTQYF.

This chain links TRBV29-1 with TRBJ2-3; tentative D call: TRBD2 (6 bases). Between the trimmed V and J ends, which lost 6 bases and 2 bases, there was a span of 12 bases. The germline gives CDR1 SQVTM, CDR2 ANQGSEA. The CDR3 has 13 residues. CDR3 sequence reads: CSVARDSTDTQYF. In DNA form, the CDR3 reads TGCAGCGTGGCCCGGGACTCCACAGATACGCAGTATTTT.

This clone was found a few times. V gene TRBV19 combines with J gene TRBJ1-5; D is ambiguous. CDR1 is LNHDA, CDR2 SQIVND, per germline (reference sequence). The V end lost 10 bases, the J end lost 4 bases, and 14 bases lay between the germline ends. The CDR3 sequence is 13 residues long. The CDR3 loop reads CATSGSLNQPQHF. For the CDR3, the DNA is TGTGCCACTTCAGGCAGTTTAAATCAGCCCCAGCATTTT.

The chain uses TRBV2 and TRBJ2-1, with TRBD2 matching 14 bases. The ends lost 6 bases at V and 0 bases at J; junction bases unmatched: 4. Germline values: CDR1 SNHLY, CDR2 FYNNEI. This CDR3 is built from 17 residues. In DNA form, the CDR3 reads TGTGCCAGCAGGGAGGGACTAGCGGGAGTCTCCTACAATGAGCAGTTCTTC. Residues: CASREGLAGVSYNEQFF.

V gene TRBV27 combines with J gene TRBJ1-5, with D possibly TRBD1 on 5 matching bases. The germline V and J ends were trimmed by 3 bases and 6 bases, with 9 bases remaining between them. Germline-derived CDR1 and CDR2 are MNHEY and SMNVEV (reference sequence). This CDR3 has 13 amino acids. The chain's CDR3 is CASSFTGGQPQHF. The CDR3 DNA reads as TGTGCCAGCAGTTTTACAGGCGGTCAGCCCCAGCATTTT.

The V and J genes are TRBV9 and TRBJ1-2, with TRBD1 as a possible D gene (6 bases). CDR1 is SGDLS and CDR2 is YYNGEE in the germline V gene. The CDR3 has 16 residues. V was clipped by 5 bases and J by 4 bases, with 21 bases between them. CDR3 region: CASSVLGGHQRYGYTF. The DNA of the CDR3 is TGTGCCAGCAGTGTCCTAGGGGGACACCAACGCTATGGCTACACCTTC. Full variable domain (rest looked up from reference TRBV9 and TRBJ1-2): DSGVTQTPKHLITATGQRVTLRCSPRSGDLSVYWYQQSLDQGLQFLIQYYNGEERAKGNILERFSAQQFPDLHSELNLSSLELGDSALYFCASSVLGGHQRYGYTFGSGTRLTVV.

The chain couples TRBV7-3 to TRBJ2-5; 9 bases fit TRBD1. Trimming cost V 5 bases and J 5 bases; bases outside gene matches: 3. Germline V gene lookup returns CDR1 SGHTA and CDR2 FQGTGA. CDR3 size: 13 residues. The CDR3 DNA follows: TGTGCCAGCAGCGACGACAGGGGGGAGACCCAGTACTTC. Translated, it gives CASSDDRGETQYF. The full variable domain, its missing parts supplied by reference TRBV7-3 and TRBJ2-5, is GAGVSQTPSNKVTEKGKYVELRCDPISGHTALYWYRQSLGQGPEFLIYFQGTGAADDSGLPNDRFFAVRPEGSVSTLKIQRTERGDSAVYLCASSDDRGETQYFGPGTRLLVL.

The rearrangement links TRBV6-5 to TRBJ1-4, with D unresolved. Germline V gene lookup returns CDR1 MNHEY and CDR2 SVGAGI. V gave up 9 bases and J gave up 0 bases, with 8 bases separating them. This CDR3 has 13 residues. CDR3 nucleotides: TGTGCCAGATCAGGATCAACTAATGAAAAACTGTTTTTT. This gives the protein CARSGSTNEKLFF.

V gene TRBV2 combines with J gene TRBJ2-2; D gene unclear. This CDR3 is built from 13 residues. The germline CDR1 and CDR2 sequences are SNHLY and FYNNEI. Between the trimmed V and J ends, which lost 4 bases and 5 bases, there was a span of 8 bases. This chain's CDR3 is CASSVESTGELFF. The CDR3 DNA is TGTGCCAGCAGTGTAGAGTCAACCGGGGAGCTGTTTTTT.

This clone occurred once. V and J are TRBV30 and TRBJ1-1; no clear D. CDR3 length equals 13 residues. Germline loops: CDR1 GTSNPN, CDR2 SVGIG (reference sequence). V dropped 3 bases and J dropped 2 bases, with 10 bases sitting between them. Here the CDR3 DNA reads TGTGCCTGGAGGGAAACAGTCAACACTGAAGCTTTCTTT. Its translation: CAWRETVNTEAFF.

The rearrangement links TRBV5-4 to TRBJ2-2; 13 positions agree with TRBD2. After removal of 4 bases from V and 7 bases from J, the junction contained 13 bases not matched to a gene. Germline V gene lookup returns CDR1 SGHNT and CDR2 YYREEE (reference sequence). The CDR3 length is 18 residues. CDR3 sequence (DNA): TGTGCCAGCAGCGGACCCGGGACTAGCGGGAAAACAATCGGGGAGCTGTTTTTT. It is translated as CASSGPGTSGKTIGELFF.

The chain combines TRBV5-8 with TRBJ2-4, with a tentative D call TRBD1 (6 bases). This CDR3 has 16 amino acids. V lost 0 bases, J lost 2 bases, and 12 bases lay in between. In germline, CDR1 is SGHTS, CDR2 YDEGEE. The CDR3 coding sequence is TGTGCCAGCAGCTTGGAACAGGGATCTTCCAAAAACATTCAGTACTTC. As protein: CASSLEQGSSKNIQYF. Full variable domain (remainder filled in from reference TRBV5-8 and TRBJ2-4): EAGVTQSPTHLIKTRGQQATLRCSPISGHTSVYWYQQALGLGLQFLLWYDEGEERNRGNFPPRFSGRQFPNYSSELNVNALELEDSALYLCASSLEQGSSKNIQYFGAGTRLSVL.

The genes are TRBV29-1 and TRBJ2-1, with a weak D call TRBD2 (5 bases). The CDR3 loop spans 13 amino acids. In germline, CDR1 is SQVTM, CDR2 ANQGSEA. Trimming removed 4 bases at V and 8 bases at J, with 15 bases between. In DNA, the CDR3 is TGCAGCGTTGGAGAGCGGCTGGGTGATGAGCAGTTCTTC. Translation gives CSVGERLGDEQFF.

In its sample, this clone was seen once. This rearrangement joins TRBV18 to TRBJ1-2; 8 bases agree with TRBD1. Trimming took 4 bases from V and 7 from J; bases not matched to a gene: 11. CDR1 and CDR2 (germline): KGHSH, LQKENI. CDR3 length: 15 residues. CDR3 coding DNA: TGTGCCAGCTCACTACCGATACCAGGGGGCTCTGGCTACACCTTC. Protein product: CASSLPIPGGSGYTF.

The table lists this clone with a count of one. The chain joins TRBV20-1 to TRBJ2-7; 7 bases align to TRBD2. Trimming took 3 bases from V and 4 from J; bases not matched to a gene: 6. The germline gives CDR1 DFQATT, CDR2 SNEGSKA (reference sequence). There are 13 residues in the CDR3. This CDR3 is CSASMGGGYEQYF. DNA for the CDR3: TGCAGTGCTAGTATGGGGGGAGGGTACGAGCAGTACTTC.

This clone was counted between two and nine times. The rearrangement joins TRBV4-1 to TRBJ2-7; TRBD2 agrees at 10 bases. This CDR3 is 17 amino acids long. The trim removed 3 bases at V and 3 bases at J, leaving 11 bases unmatched. CDR1 is MGHRA and CDR2 is YSYEKL in the germline V gene. CDR3 coding DNA: TGCGCCAGCAGCCACCCCGGACTAGCGGAATCCAACTACGAGCAGTACTTC. This sequence encodes CASSHPGLAESNYEQYF.

This chain uses TRBV30 with TRBJ2-2; 7 positions agree with TRBD1. Germline values: CDR1 GTSNPN, CDR2 SVGIG (reference sequence). The CDR3 is 15 residues long. The V segment lost 0 bases and the J segment 4 bases; nucleotides outside the gene matches: 5. The chain's CDR3 is CAWSVRDRLTGELFF. In DNA form, the CDR3 reads TGTGCCTGGAGTGTCCGGGACAGACTCACCGGGGAGCTGTTTTTT.

The J gene is TRBJ1-5, the V gene TRBV4-1; D is uncertain. The CDR3 runs 15 residues. Germline loops: CDR1 MGHRA, CDR2 YSYEKL. Trimming removed 1 base from V and 4 bases from J, with 11 bases in between. The CDR3 loop reads CASSQAPTGNQPQHF. As DNA, the CDR3 is TGCGCCAGCAGCCAAGCACCAACCGGTAATCAGCCCCAGCATTTT.

A few counts support this clone. The CDR3 region has the DNA TGTGCCAGCAGCGGAATGACTAGCGGGACTTTTCATGAGCAGTTCTTC. Translated: CASSGMTSGTFHEQFF. The J gene is TRBJ2-1, the V gene TRBV5-4; TRBD2 matches at 11 bases. The trim removed 4 bases at V and 8 bases at J, leaving 11 bases unmatched. Germline V gene data show CDR1 as SGHNT and CDR2 as YYREEE (reference sequence). This CDR3 is built from 16 residues.